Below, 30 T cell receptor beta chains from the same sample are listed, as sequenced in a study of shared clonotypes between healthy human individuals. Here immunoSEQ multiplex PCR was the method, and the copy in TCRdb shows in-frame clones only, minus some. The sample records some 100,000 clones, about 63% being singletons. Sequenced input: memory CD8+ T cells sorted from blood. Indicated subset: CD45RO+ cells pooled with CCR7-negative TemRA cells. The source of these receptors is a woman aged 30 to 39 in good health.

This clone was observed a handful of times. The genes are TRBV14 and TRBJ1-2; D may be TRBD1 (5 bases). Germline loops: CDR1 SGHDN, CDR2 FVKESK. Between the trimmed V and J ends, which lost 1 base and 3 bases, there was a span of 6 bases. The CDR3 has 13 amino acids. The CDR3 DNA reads TGTGCCAGCAGCCAAGTGGGGGACTATGGCTACACCTTC. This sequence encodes CASSQVGDYGYTF.

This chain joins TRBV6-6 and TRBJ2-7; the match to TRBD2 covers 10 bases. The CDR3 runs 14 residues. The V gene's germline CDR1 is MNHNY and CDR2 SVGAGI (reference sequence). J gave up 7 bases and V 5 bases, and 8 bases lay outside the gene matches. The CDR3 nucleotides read TGTGCCAGCAGTAACCCTAGCGGGAGCGTTGAGCAGTACTTC. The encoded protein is CASSNPSGSVEQYF.

For the CDR3, the DNA is TGTGCCAGCAGTGTCTTGGGAGAGACCCAGTACTTC. The encoded protein is CASSVLGETQYF. The rearrangement links TRBV27 to TRBJ2-5; D not resolved. V dropped 5 bases and J dropped 4 bases, with 8 bases sitting between them. The germline CDR1 and CDR2 sequences are MNHEY and SMNVEV (reference sequence). The CDR3 has 12 amino acids.

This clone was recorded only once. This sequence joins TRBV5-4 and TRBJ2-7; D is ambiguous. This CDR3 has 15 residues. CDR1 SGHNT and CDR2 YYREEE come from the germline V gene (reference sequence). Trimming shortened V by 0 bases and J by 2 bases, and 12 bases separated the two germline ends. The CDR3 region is CASSLGHFGTYEQYF. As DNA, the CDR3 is TGTGCCAGCAGCTTGGGGCACTTCGGAACCTACGAGCAGTACTTC.

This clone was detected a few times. CDR3 residues: CASSIGRMASYEQYF. CDR3 coding DNA: TGTGCCAGTAGTATAGGGAGGATGGCCTCCTACGAGCAGTACTTC. J is TRBJ2-7 and V is TRBV19, with D tentatively TRBD2 (5 bases). CDR3 size: 15 residues. V dropped 1 base and J dropped 0 bases, with 10 bases sitting between them. From germline, CDR1 is LNHDA and CDR2 SQIVND (reference sequence).

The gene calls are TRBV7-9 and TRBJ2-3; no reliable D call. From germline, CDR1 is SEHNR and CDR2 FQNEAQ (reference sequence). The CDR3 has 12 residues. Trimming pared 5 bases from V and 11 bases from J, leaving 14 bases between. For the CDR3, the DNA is TGTGCCAGCAGCCAGAACACCTGGGTGCAGTATTTT. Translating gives CASSQNTWVQYF.

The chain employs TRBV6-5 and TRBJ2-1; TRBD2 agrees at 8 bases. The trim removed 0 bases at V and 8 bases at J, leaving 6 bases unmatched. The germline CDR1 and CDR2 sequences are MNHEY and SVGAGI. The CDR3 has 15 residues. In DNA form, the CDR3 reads TGTGCCAGCAGTTACTCCTCGGGAGGGGTCGATGAGCAGTTCTTC. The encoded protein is CASSYSSGGVDEQFF.

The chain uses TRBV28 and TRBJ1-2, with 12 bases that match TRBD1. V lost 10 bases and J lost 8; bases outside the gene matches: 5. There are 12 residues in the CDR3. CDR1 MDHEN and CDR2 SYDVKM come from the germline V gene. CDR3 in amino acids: CATGTGGWGYTF. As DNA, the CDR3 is TGTGCCACCGGGACAGGGGGCTGGGGCTACACCTTC.

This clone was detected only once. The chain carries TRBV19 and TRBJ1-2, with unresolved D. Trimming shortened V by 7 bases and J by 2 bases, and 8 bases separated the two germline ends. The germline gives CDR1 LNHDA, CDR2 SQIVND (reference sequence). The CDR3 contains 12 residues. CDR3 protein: CASNEGNYGYTF. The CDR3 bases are TGTGCCAGTAATGAGGGAAACTATGGCTACACCTTC. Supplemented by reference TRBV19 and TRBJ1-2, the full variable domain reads DGGITQSPKYLFRKEGQNVTLSCEQNLNHDAMYWYRQDPGQGLRLIYYSQIVNDFQKGDIAEGYSVSREKKESFPLTVTSAQKNPTAFYLCASNEGNYGYTFGSGTRLTVV.

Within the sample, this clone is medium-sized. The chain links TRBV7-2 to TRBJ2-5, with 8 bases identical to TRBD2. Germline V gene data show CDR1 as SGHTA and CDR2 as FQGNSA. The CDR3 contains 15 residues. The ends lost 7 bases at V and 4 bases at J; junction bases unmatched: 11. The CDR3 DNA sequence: TGTGCCAGCACCCCCGGACTAGCCCACGTAGAGACCCAGTACTTC. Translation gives CASTPGLAHVETQYF.

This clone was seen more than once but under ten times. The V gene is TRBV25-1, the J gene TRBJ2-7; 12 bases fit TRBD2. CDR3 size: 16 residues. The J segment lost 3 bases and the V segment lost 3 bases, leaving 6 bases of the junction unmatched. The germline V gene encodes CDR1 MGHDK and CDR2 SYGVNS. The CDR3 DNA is TGTGCCAGCAGTGACCAACTAGCGGGAGGTATCTACGAGCAGTACTTC. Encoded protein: CASSDQLAGGIYEQYF.

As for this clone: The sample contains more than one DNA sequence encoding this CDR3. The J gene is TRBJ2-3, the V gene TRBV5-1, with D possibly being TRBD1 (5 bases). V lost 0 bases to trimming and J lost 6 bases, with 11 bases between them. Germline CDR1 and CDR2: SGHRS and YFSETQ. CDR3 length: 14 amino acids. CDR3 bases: TGCGCCAGCAGCTTGGGGCAGGGTGGGGATACGCAGTATTTT. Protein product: CASSLGQGGDTQYF.

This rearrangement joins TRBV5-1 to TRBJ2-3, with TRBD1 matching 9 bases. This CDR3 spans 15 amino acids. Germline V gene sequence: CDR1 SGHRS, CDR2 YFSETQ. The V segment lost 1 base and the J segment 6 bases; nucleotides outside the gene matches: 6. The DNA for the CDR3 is TGCGCCAGCAGCTTGCTCGGGACAGGGTCGGATACGCAGTATTTT. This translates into CASSLLGTGSDTQYF.

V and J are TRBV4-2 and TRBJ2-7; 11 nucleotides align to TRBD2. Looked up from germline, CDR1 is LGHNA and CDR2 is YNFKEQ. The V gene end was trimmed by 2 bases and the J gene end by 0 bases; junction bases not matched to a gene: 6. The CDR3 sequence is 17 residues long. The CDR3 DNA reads TGTGCCAGCAGCCAAACGACTAGCGGGGAAAGCTCCTACGAGCAGTACTTC. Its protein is CASSQTTSGESSYEQYF.

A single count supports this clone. The CDR3 is CASRSARLAVGTYNEQFF. The CDR3 bases are TGCGCCAGCAGGTCCGCGCGGCTAGCGGTAGGCACCTACAATGAGCAGTTCTTC. This chain uses TRBV5-1 with TRBJ2-1; 7 bases fit TRBD2. V lost 5 bases and J lost 2; bases outside the gene matches: 16. Germline lookup yields CDR1 SGHRS and CDR2 YFSETQ. The CDR3 covers 18 residues.

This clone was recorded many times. The CDR3 here is CASSASTENTEAFF. The DNA of the CDR3 is TGTGCCAGCAGCGCCTCGACAGAGAACACTGAAGCTTTCTTT. The chain uses TRBV6-4 and TRBJ1-1; D is possibly TRBD1 (5 bases). The CDR3 is 14 amino acids. The V gene lost 6 bases and the J gene lost 1 base, with 12 bases spanning the gap. Germline V gene sequence: CDR1 MRHNA, CDR2 SNTAGT.

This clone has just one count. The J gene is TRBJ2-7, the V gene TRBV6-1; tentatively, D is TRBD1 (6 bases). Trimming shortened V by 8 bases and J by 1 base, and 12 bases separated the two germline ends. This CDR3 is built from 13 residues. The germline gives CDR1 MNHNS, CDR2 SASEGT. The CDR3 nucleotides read TGTGCCAGCCTCCGGGACACGTCCTACGAGCAGTACTTC. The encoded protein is CASLRDTSYEQYF.

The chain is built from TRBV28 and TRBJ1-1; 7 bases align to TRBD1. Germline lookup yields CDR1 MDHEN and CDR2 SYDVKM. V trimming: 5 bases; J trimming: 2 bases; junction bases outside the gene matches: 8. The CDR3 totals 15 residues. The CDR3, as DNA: TGTGCCAGCAGTCCCCCTACAGGGGTTAACACTGAAGCTTTCTTT. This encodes CASSPPTGVNTEAFF.

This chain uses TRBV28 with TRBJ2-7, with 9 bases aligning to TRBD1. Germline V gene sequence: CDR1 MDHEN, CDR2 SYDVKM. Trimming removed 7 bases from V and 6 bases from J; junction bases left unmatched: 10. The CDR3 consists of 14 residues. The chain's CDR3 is CASTPQGASGEQYF. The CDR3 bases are TGTGCCAGCACTCCACAGGGGGCGTCAGGCGAGCAGTACTTC.

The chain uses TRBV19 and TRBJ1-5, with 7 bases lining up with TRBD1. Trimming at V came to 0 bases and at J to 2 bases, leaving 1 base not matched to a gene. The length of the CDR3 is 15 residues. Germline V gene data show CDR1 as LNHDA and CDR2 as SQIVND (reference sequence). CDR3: CASSIEGQGNQPQHF. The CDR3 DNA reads TGTGCCAGTAGTATAGAAGGACAGGGCAATCAGCCCCAGCATTTT.

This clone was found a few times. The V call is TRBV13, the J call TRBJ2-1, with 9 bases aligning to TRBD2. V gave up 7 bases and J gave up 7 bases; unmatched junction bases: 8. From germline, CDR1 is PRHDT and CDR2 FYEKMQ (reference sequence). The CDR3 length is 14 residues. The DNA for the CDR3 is TGTGCCAGCATTTGGGCGGGAGGGCCTAATGAGCAGTTCTTC. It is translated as CASIWAGGPNEQFF.

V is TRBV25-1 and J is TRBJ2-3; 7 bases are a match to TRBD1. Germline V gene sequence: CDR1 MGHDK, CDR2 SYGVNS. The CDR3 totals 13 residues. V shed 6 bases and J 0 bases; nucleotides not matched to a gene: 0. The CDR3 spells CASRDRSTDTQYF. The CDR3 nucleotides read TGTGCCAGCAGGGACAGGAGCACAGATACGCAGTATTTT.

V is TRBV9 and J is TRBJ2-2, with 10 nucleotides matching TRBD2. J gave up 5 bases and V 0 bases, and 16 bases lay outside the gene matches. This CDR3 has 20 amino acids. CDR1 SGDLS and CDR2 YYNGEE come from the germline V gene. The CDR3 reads CASSVGMIAGGLTVTGELFF. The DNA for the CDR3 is TGTGCCAGCAGCGTAGGGATGATAGCGGGAGGCCTAACCGTAACCGGGGAGCTGTTTTTT. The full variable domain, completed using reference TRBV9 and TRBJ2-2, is DSGVTQTPKHLITATGQRVTLRCSPRSGDLSVYWYQQSLDQGLQFLIQYYNGEERAKGNILERFSAQQFPDLHSELNLSSLELGDSALYFCASSVGMIAGGLTVTGELFFGEGSRLTVL.

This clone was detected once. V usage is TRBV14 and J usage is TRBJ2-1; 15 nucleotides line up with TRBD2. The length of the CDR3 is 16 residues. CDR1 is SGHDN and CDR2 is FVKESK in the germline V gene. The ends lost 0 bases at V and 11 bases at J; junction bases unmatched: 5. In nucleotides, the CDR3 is TGTGCCAGCAGCCAAGAGGGACTAGCGGGAGGTTCTAAGCAGTTCTTC. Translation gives CASSQEGLAGGSKQFF.

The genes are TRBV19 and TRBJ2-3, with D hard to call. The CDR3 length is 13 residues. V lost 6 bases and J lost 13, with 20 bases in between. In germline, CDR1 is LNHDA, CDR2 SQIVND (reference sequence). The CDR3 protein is CASRSPNRVYEYF. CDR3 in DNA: TGTGCCAGTAGAAGCCCCAACCGGGTCTACGAGTATTTT.

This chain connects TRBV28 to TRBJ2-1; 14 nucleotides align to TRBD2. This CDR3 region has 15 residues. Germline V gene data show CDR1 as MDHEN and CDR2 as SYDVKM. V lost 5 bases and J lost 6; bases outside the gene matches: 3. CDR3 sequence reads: CASSLGLAGGNEQFF. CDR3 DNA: TGTGCCAGCAGTCTCGGACTAGCGGGAGGCAATGAGCAGTTCTTC. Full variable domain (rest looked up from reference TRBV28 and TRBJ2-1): DVKVTQSSRYLVKRTGEKVFLECVQDMDHENMFWYRQDPGLGLRLIYFSYDVKMKEKGDIPEGYSVSREKKERFSLILESASTNQTSMYLCASSLGLAGGNEQFFGPGTRLTVL.

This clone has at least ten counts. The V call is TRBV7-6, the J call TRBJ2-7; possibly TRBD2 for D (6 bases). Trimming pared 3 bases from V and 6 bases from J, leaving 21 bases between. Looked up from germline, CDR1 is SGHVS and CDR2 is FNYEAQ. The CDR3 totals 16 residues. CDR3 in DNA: TGTGCCAGCAGCTTTTACGTGGGACCCGAGGGAGGCGAGCAGTACTTC. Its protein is CASSFYVGPEGGEQYF.

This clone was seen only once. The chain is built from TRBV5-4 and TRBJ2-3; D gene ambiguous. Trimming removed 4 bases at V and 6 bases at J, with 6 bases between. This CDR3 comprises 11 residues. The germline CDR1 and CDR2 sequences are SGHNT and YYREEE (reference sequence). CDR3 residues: CASSAIDTQYF. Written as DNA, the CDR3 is TGTGCCAGCAGCGCCATCGATACGCAGTATTTT.

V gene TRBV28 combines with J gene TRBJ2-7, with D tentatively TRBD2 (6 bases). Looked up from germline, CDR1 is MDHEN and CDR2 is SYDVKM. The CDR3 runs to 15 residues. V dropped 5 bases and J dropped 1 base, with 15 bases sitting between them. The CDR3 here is CASSGPGTPSYEQYF. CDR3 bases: TGTGCCAGCAGTGGACCCGGGACTCCTTCCTACGAGCAGTACTTC.

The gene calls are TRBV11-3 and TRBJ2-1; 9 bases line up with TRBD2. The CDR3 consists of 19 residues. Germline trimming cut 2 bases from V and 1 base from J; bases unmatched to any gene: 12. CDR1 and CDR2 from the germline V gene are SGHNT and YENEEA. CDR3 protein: CASSLFPPRAGGSYNEQFF. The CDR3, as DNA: TGTGCCAGCAGCTTATTCCCCCCCCGCGCGGGAGGGTCCTACAATGAGCAGTTCTTC.